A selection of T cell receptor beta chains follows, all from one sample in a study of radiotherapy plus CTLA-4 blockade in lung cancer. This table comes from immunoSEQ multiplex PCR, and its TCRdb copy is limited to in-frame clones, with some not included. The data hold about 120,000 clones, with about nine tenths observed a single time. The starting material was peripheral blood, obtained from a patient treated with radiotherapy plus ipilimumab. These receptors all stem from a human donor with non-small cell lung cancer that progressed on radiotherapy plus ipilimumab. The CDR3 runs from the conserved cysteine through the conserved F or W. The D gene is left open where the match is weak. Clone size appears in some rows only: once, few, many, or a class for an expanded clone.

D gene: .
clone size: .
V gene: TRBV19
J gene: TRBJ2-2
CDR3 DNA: TGTGCCAGTAGTAGCGGACCGAACACCGGGGAGCTGTTTTTT
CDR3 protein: CASSSGPNTGELFF

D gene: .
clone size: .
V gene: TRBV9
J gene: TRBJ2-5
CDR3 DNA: TGTGCCAGCAGCACCCTAGGGGAGGAGACCCAGTACTTC
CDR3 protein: CASSTLGEETQYF

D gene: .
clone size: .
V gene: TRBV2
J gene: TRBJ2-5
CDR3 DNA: TGTGCCAGCAGTGAATCTCAAGAGACCCAGTACTTC
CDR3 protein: CASSESQETQYF

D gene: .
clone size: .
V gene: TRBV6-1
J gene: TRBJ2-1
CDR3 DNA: TGTGCCAGCAGTGGCCCCACGGGCGGTGAGCAGTTCTTC
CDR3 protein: CASSGPTGGEQFF

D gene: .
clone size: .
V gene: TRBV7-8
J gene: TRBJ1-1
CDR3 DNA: TGTGCCAGCAGCCGGGGGAATGAAGCTTTCTTT
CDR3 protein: CASSRGNEAFF

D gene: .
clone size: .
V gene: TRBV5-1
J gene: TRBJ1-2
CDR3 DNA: TGCGCCAGCAGCTTGGTTCCCGACTATGGCTACACCTTC
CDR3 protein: CASSLVPDYGYTF

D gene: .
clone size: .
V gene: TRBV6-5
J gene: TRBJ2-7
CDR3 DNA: TGTGCCAGCAGCTCGACTAACACCTACGAGCAGTACTTC
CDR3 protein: CASSSTNTYEQYF

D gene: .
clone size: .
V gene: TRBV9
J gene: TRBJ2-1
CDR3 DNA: TGTGCCAGCAGCGCAACTAACAATGAGCAGTTCTTC
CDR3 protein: CASSATNNEQFF

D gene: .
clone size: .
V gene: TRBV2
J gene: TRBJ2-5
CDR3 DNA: TGTGCCAGCAGTCGTGACTTATCCCAAGAGACCCAGTACTTC
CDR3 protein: CASSRDLSQETQYF

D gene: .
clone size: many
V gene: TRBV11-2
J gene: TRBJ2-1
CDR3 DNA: TGTGCCAGCAGCTCCCACAATGAGCAGTTCTTC
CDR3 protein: CASSSHNEQFF

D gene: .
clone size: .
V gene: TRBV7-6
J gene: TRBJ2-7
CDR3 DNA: TGTGCCAGCAGCTTAGGGATGGGGTACGAGCAGTACTTC
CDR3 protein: CASSLGMGYEQYF

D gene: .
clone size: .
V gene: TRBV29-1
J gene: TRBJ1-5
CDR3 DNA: TGCAGCGTTGGGGACGGCCTGGGTCAGCCCCAGCATTTT
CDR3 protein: CSVGDGLGQPQHF

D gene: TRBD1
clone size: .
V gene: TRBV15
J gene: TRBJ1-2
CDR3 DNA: TGTGCCACCAGCAGATTTCCCACCCAGGGGGACAGGGGCTACACCTTC
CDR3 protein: CATSRFPTQGDRGYTF

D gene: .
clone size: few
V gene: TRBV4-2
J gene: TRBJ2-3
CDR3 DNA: TGTGCCAGCAGCCAAGAGGTAGCGGAGGGCACAGATACGCAGTATTTT
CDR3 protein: CASSQEVAEGTDTQYF

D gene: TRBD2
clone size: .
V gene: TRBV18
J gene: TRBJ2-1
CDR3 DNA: TGTGCCAGCTCAACGTTACAGGGGCTAGCGGGAGCCAATGAGCAGTTCTTC
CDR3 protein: CASSTLQGLAGANEQFF

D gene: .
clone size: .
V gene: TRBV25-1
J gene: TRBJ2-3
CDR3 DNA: TGTGCCAGCAGTGAATCTATCGGGACGTACACAGATACGCAGTATTTT
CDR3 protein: CASSESIGTYTDTQYF

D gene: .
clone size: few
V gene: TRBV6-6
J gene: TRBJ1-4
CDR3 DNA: TGTGCCAGCAGTGAGCCGTTTGCAACTAATGAAAAACTGTTTTTT
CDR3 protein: CASSEPFATNEKLFF

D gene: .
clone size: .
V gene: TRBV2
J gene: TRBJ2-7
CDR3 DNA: TGTGCCAGCAGGGCGGGGAACGAGCAGTACTTC
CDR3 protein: CASRAGNEQYF

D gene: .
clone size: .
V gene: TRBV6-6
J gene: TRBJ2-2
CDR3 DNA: TGTGCCAGCAGCCCCGAAGAGCGAACCGGGGAGCTGTTTTTT
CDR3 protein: CASSPEERTGELFF

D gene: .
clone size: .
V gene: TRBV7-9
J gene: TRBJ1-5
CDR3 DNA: TGTGCCAGCAGCTTAGACAGGGATCCTCAGCCCCAGCATTTT
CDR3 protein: CASSLDRDPQPQHF

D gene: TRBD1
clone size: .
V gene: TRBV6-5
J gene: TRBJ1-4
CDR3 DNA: TGTGCCAGCAGTCCCTGGCACAGGGGTAATGAAAAACTGTTTTTT
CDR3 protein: CASSPWHRGNEKLFF

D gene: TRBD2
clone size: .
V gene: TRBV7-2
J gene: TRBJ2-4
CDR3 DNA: TGTGCCAGCAGCCGCGTCCTTGGCGGGAGAGGGGTTCAGTACTTC
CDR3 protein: CASSRVLGGRGVQYF

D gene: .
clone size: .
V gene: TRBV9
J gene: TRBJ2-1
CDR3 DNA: TGTGCCAGCAGCGCCCCGGGCCCCCGGGATGAGCAGTTCTTC
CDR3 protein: CASSAPGPRDEQFF

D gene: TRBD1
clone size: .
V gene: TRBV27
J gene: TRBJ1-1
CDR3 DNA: TGTGCCAGCACCCCGGGGACAGGGAAGACTGAAGCTTTCTTT
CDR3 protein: CASTPGTGKTEAFF

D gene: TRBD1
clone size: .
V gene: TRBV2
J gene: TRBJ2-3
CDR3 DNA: TGTGCCAGCGCTGAGACAGGGTTTGGTGTTACGCAGTATTTT
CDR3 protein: CASAETGFGVTQYF

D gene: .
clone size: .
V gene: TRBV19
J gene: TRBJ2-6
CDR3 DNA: TGTGCCAGTCGATCCTTATCTTCTGGGGCCAACGTCCTGACTTTC
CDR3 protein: CASRSLSSGANVLTF